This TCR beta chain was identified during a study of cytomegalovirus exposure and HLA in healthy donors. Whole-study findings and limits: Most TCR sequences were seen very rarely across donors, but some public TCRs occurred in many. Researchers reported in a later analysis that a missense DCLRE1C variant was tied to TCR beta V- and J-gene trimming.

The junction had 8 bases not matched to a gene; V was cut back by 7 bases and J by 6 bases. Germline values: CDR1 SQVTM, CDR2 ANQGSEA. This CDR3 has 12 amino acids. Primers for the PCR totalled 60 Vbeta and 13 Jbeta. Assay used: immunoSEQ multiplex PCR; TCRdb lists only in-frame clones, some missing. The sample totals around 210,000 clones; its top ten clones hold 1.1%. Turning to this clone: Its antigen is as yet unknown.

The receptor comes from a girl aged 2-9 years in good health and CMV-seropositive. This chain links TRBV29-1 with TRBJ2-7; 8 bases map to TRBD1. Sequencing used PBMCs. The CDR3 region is CSGGFTGGEQYF. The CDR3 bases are TGCAGCGGGGGCTTCACAGGGGGCGAGCAGTACTTC.